Listed below are T cell receptor beta chains from one sample, sequenced in a study of T cell responses to AZD1222 COVID-19 vaccine. TCRdb's table, derived via immunoSEQ multiplex PCR, lists solely in-frame clones and lacks some. The sample lists around 44,000 clones; roughly 85% were seen once. This material consisted of peripheral blood, taken 28 days after the second AZD1222 dose. Receptors were obtained from an adult who received the AZD1222 COVID-19 vaccine. Both conserved end residues are part of each CDR3. A D gene is named only where the DNA matches it firmly. The size field is filled for only some rows; it gives once, few, many or a size class.

V gene,J gene,clone size,CDR3 length,D gene,CDR3 DNA,CDR3 protein
TRBV6-1,TRBJ2-2,.,16,TRBD1,TGTGCCAGCAGTGAAGTTGACAGGGTGGACACCGGGGAGCTGTTTTTT,CASSEVDRVDTGELFF
TRBV7-3,TRBJ2-2,few,14,.,TGTGCCAGCAGCGTCCGGGCCCAAAGGGGGGAGCTGTTTTTT,CASSVRAQRGELFF
TRBV27,TRBJ2-2,.,16,.,TGTGCCAGCAGTCCCCCCAGCTCCAGGGGCACCGGGGAGCTGTTTTTT,CASSPPSSRGTGELFF
TRBV6-5,TRBJ1-6,.,15,.,TGTGCCAGCAGTTACTCGGACAGCGTCAATTCACCCCTCCACTTT,CASSYSDSVNSPLHF
TRBV7-9,TRBJ2-5,.,15,.,TGTGCCAGCAGCCCGGAAGGACGGACTCAAGAGACCCAGTACTTC,CASSPEGRTQETQYF
TRBV28,TRBJ1-1,.,15,.,TGTGCCAGCAGTTTATATCCCTCTGGGGGATCGGGTGCTTTCTTT,CASSLYPSGGSGAFF
TRBV5-6,TRBJ2-7,.,15,.,TGTGCCAGCAGCTACAGGGGGGGAGTACGTGGCGAGCAGTACTTC,CASSYRGGVRGEQYF
TRBV19,TRBJ2-5,few,12,.,TGTGCCAGTAGTATGCAGCCGGAGACCCAGTACTTC,CASSMQPETQYF
TRBV19,TRBJ1-5,.,16,.,TGTGCCAGTAAACCCCCGGCAGGGGTGAACAATCAGCCCCAGCATTTT,CASKPPAGVNNQPQHF
TRBV12-5,TRBJ2-5,.,12,.,TGTGCTAGTGGTCCGCGGGATGCCCCTTCGGACTTC,CASGPRDAPSDF
TRBV28,TRBJ2-7,.,13,.,TGTGCCAGTCACGGGACGCATAGCTACGAGCAGTACTTC,CASHGTHSYEQYF
TRBV3-1/TRBV3-2,TRBJ2-3,.,15,.,TGCGCCAGCAGCCCGCGAACGGGCTACACAGATACGCAGTATTTT,CASSPRTGYTDTQYF
TRBV28,TRBJ2-1,.,15,TRBD2,TGTGCCAGCAGTTTAACGGGAGGACCTTCGGATGAGCAGTTCTTC,CASSLTGGPSDEQFF
TRBV5-1,TRBJ1-2,.,17,TRBD1,TGCGCCAGCAGCTTAAGGGGGGCGCCAGGGGGCGAGGGAGGCTACACCTTC,CASSLRGAPGGEGGYTF
TRBV10-2,TRBJ2-1,.,14,.,TGCGCCAGCAGTGGGAGGCTCATCCACAATGAGCAGTTCTTC,CASSGRLIHNEQFF
TRBV27,TRBJ1-1,.,13,.,TGTGCCAGCAGTTCCAGGGTTGGAGCTGAAGCTTTCTTT,CASSSRVGAEAFF
TRBV27,TRBJ1-4,.,15,.,TGTGCCAGCAGTTTATCGACAGCAACTAATGAAAAACTGTTTTTT,CASSLSTATNEKLFF
TRBV7-2,TRBJ2-4,once,17,TRBD2,TGTGCCAGCAGCTCCCTAGGGCGGGAGGGCCCTCGGAACATTCAGTACTTC,CASSSLGREGPRNIQYF
TRBV5-4,TRBJ2-1,.,17,TRBD1,TGTGCCAGCAGCCCGACAGGGGCCGCGGCCCCCTACAATGAGCAGTTCTTC,CASSPTGAAAPYNEQFF
TRBV5-1,TRBJ2-3,.,16,TRBD2,TGCGCCAGCAGCTTGGGACTAGCGGAGCCCACAGATACGCAGTATTTT,CASSLGLAEPTDTQYF
TRBV6-5,TRBJ1-5,.,15,.,TGTGCCAGCAGTTACCGGTGGGGGCTTAATCAGCCCCAGCATTTT,CASSYRWGLNQPQHF
TRBV4-1,TRBJ2-1,once,15,TRBD2,TGCGCCAGCAGCCAAGCGGCGACTAGCAGAGGTGAGCAGTTCTTC,CASSQAATSRGEQFF
TRBV7-8,TRBJ1-5,once,16,TRBD1,TGTGCCAGCAGCCCTATAGACAGGGGGGTTAATCAGCCCCAGCATTTT,CASSPIDRGVNQPQHF
TRBV12-5,TRBJ1-2,.,12,.,TGTGCTAGTGGTGTGGGGTCTTATGGCTACACCTTC,CASGVGSYGYTF
TRBV7-2,TRBJ2-7,once,14,.,TGTGCCAGCAGCGTCCGGAAAACCACGGGAGAGCAGTACTTC,CASSVRKTTGEQYF
TRBV6-5,TRBJ2-7,.,12,.,TGTGCCAGCAGGAGGGACTCCTACGAGCAGTACTTC,CASRRDSYEQYF
TRBV30,TRBJ2-7,.,17,.,TGTGCCTGGAGTGTACCCCCGCGGCTAGCGCGTACTTACGAGCAGTACTTC,CAWSVPPRLARTYEQYF
TRBV6-5,TRBJ2-7,.,15,TRBD2,TGTGCCAGCAGAGGGACTAGCGGGCCCTCCTACGAGCAGTACTTC,CASRGTSGPSYEQYF